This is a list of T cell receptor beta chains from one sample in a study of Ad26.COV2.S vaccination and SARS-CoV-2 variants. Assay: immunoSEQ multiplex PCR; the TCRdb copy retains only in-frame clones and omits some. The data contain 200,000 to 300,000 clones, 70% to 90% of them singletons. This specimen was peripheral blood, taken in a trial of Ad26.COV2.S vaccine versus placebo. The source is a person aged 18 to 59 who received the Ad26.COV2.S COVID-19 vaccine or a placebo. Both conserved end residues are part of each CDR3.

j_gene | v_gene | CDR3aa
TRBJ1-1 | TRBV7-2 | CASSLGTLERTEAFF
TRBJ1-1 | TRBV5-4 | CASSFGGLLNTEAFF
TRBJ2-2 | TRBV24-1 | CATGNRGLDTGELFF
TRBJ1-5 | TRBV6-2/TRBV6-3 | CASSRRNPGGTLGYSNQPQHF
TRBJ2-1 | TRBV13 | CASSSTGTSFNEQFF
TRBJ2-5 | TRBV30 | CAWRPGLAGAQETQYF
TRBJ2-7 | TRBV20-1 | CSASAGGPEGEQYF
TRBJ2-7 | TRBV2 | CAAWARKTYEQYF
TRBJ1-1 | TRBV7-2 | CASSLGGAGNTEAFF
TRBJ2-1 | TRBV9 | CASTPPGLAFNEQFF
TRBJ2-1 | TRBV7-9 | CASSLFRLGGDNEQFF
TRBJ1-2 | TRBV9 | CASSASNYGYTF
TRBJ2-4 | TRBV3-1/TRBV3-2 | CASGGNENIQYF
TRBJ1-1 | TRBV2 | CASSEALGGLRAFF
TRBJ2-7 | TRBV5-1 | CASSSGTGTLGQYF
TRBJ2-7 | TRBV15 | CATSDLRAGSYEQYF
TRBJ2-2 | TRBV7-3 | CASSFLGNTGELFF
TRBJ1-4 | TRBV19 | CASSTLPGAAQNEKLFF
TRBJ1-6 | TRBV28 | CASSLLGSPLHF
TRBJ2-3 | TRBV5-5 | CASSPPGPLDGTDTQYF
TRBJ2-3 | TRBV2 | CASSEALTSGGSTDTQYF
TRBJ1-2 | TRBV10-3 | CAISPGSWANYGYTF
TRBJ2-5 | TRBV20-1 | CSLQGLETQYF
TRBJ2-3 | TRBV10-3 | CAITSGRSDTQYF
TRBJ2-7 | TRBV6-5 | CASSYSYDVSYEQYF
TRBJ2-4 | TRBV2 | CASSGGRVNIQYF
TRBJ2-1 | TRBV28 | CASSPLAGTYNEQFF
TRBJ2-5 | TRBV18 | CASSPNSGGPLDF
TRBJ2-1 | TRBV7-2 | CASSTQGQYYNEQFF
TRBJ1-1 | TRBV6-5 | CASSTSGTSNTEAFF
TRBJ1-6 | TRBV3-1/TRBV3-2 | CASSQVSGRGSSPLHF
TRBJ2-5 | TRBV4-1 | CASSQHGWTDNQETQYF
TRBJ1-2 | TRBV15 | CATSRDWDRGVDGYTF
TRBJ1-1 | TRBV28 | CASSLAQQFTEAFF
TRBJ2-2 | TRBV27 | CASLPCEPGQGAGYTGELFF
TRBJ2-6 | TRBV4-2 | CASSQDTGQSGANVLTF
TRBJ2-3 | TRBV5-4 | CASSLVGGGHADTQYF
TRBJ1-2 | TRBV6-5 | CASTPLGGSGYTF
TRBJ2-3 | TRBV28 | CASTTGTGVFPDTQYF
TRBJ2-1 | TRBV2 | CASSDQRGLSEQFF
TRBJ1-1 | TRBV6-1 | CASSEAGTVFSLSNTEAFF
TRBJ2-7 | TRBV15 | CATSRVGGSYEQYF
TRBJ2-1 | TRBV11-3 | CASSSSWRDNEQFF
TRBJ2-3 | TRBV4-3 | CASSQGLAGGLDTQYF
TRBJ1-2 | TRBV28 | CASSPEGQGWSYYGYTF
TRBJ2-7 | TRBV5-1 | CASSTRQGASGGSYEQYF
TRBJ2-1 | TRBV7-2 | CASSPVGLAGAYNEQFF
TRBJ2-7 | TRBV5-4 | CASSGTEDYEQYF
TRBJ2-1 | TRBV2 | CASTPPGVPSYNEQFF
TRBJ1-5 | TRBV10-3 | CAISDQGVGQPQHF
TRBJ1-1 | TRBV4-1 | CASSQGVDGVNTEAFF
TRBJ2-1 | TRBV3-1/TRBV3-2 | CASSRAGQGYNEQFF
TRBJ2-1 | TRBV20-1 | CSASVPAGGQYNEQFF
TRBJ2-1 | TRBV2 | CASSAGRGAIDEQFF
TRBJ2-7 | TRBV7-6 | CASSSQLAGRGYEQYF
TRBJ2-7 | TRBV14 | CASSQGGLTKYEQYF
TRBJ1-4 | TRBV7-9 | CASSFGDPLPKKLFF
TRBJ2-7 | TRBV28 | CASGTMTNEQYF
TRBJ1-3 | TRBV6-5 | CASAFSGNTIYF
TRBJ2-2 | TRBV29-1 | CSVRDTGELFF